The source of this T cell receptor (beta chain) is a study of human T cells and chemical hapten exposure. Study-wide points: Counts of TCRs expanded at PT1 correlated positively with patch test score.

At least ten counts were recorded for this clonotype. Its antigen is undetermined. Specified time point: pre-sensitization, week 0. As to treatment: therapeutic diphenylcyclopropenone sensitization with weekly scalp DPC. TCRdb passed the RACE reads through MiXCR, listing each CDR3 protein once. The table lists almost 40,000 distinct CDR3 sequences, approximately 7.6% of them singletons. V was cut by 9 bases and J by 7 bases, with 18 bases left in between. The germline gives CDR1 KGHDR, CDR2 SFDVKD. There are 14 residues in the CDR3. The chain recombines TRBV24-1 with TRBJ2-1; maybe TRBD2 (6 bases). This specimen consisted of whole blood, obtained in connection with sensitization to the hapten diphenylcyclopropenone (DPC). The receptor comes from a woman aged 45-65 years with alopecia areata. Some clones in this sample may be carry-over from other donors' samples. The DNA for the CDR3 is TGTGCCACCGGAGGGGAGCAGGGTTGGAATGAGCAGTTCTTC. Translation: CATGGEQGWNEQFF.